These T cell receptor beta chains were read from a single sample in a study of identical twins. TCRdb called the 5' RACE reads again in MiXCR, with one record for every CDR3 protein. The sample has hundreds of thousands of distinct CDR3 sequences; around an eighth are singletons. Material: memory (CD45RO+) T cells sorted from blood. The source is a woman aged 18-29 years in good health. CDR3s include the opening cysteine and the closing phenylalanine or tryptophan. The D gene is left open where the match is weak. A row's size may be missing; if present it is once, few, many or a size class.

v_gene: TRBV29-1
j_gene: TRBJ2-2
abundance: .
d_gene: .
CDR3aa: CSGSVALAGELFF
CDR3nt: TGCAGCGGATCCGTTGCCTTAGCCGGGGAGCTGTTTTTT

v_gene: TRBV7-8
j_gene: TRBJ2-6
abundance: few
d_gene: .
CDR3aa: CASSLTVTGANVLTF
CDR3nt: TGTGCCAGCAGCTTAACTGTTACTGGGGCCAACGTCCTGACTTTC

v_gene: TRBV20-1
j_gene: TRBJ1-5
abundance: many
d_gene: TRBD1
CDR3aa: CSAIQGSRNQPQHF
CDR3nt: TGCAGTGCTATACAGGGGTCCCGCAATCAGCCCCAGCATTTT

v_gene: TRBV5-1
j_gene: TRBJ2-7
abundance: few
d_gene: TRBD2
CDR3aa: CASSLKRDHYEQYF
CDR3nt: TGCGCCAGCAGCTTGAAGCGGGACCACTACGAGCAGTACTTC

v_gene: TRBV27
j_gene: TRBJ2-3
abundance: .
d_gene: TRBD1
CDR3aa: CASGQGSTDTQYF
CDR3nt: TGTGCCAGCGGACAGGGTAGCACAGATACGCAGTATTTT

v_gene: TRBV24-1
j_gene: TRBJ2-1
abundance: many
d_gene: .
CDR3aa: CATSDARNEQFF
CDR3nt: TGTGCCACCAGTGACGCGCGGAATGAGCAGTTCTTC

v_gene: TRBV6-5
j_gene: TRBJ2-7
abundance: few
d_gene: .
CDR3aa: CASSYGPNHYEQYF
CDR3nt: TGTGCCAGCAGTTACGGACCTAACCACTACGAGCAGTACTTC

v_gene: TRBV5-1
j_gene: TRBJ2-5
abundance: .
d_gene: .
CDR3aa: CASRIRSQGWETQYF
CDR3nt: TGCGCCAGCAGAATTAGATCACAGGGCTGGGAGACCCAGTACTTC

v_gene: TRBV7-9
j_gene: TRBJ2-3
abundance: .
d_gene: .
CDR3aa: CASSSGGGRLTDTQYF
CDR3nt: TGTGCCAGCAGTTCAGGGGGGGGACGACTCACAGATACGCAGTATTTT

v_gene: TRBV6-1
j_gene: TRBJ1-1
abundance: few
d_gene: .
CDR3aa: CASSRLKYTEAFF
CDR3nt: TGTGCCAGCAGCCGTTTAAAGTACACTGAAGCTTTCTTT

v_gene: TRBV5-1
j_gene: TRBJ2-7
abundance: few
d_gene: TRBD1
CDR3aa: CASSLAGTGYYEQYF
CDR3nt: TGCGCCAGCAGCCTGGCCGGGACAGGATATTACGAGCAGTACTTC

v_gene: TRBV4-3
j_gene: TRBJ2-6
abundance: once
d_gene: .
CDR3aa: CASSQWSSGANVLTF
CDR3nt: TGCGCCAGCAGCCAATGGAGCTCTGGGGCCAACGTCCTGACTTTC

v_gene: TRBV20-1
j_gene: TRBJ2-5
abundance: many
d_gene: TRBD2
CDR3aa: CSAMGILAAQETQYF
CDR3nt: TGCAGTGCTATGGGCATCCTAGCGGCACAAGAGACCCAGTACTTC

v_gene: TRBV12-3/TRBV12-4
j_gene: TRBJ1-3
abundance: many
d_gene: .
CDR3aa: CASSPQSFAGNTIYF
CDR3nt: TGTGCCAGCAGCCCGCAGAGTTTCGCCGGAAACACCATATATTTT

v_gene: TRBV27
j_gene: TRBJ2-7
abundance: .
d_gene: .
CDR3aa: CASHQQGASPHEQYF
CDR3nt: TGTGCCAGCCACCAACAGGGCGCCTCCCCCCACGAGCAGTACTTC

v_gene: TRBV15
j_gene: TRBJ2-7
abundance: .
d_gene: .
CDR3aa: CATSSSSGDTSYEQYF
CDR3nt: TGTGCCACCAGCAGCTCCTCAGGGGATACTTCCTACGAGCAGTACTTC

v_gene: TRBV3-1
j_gene: TRBJ2-7
abundance: .
d_gene: TRBD1
CDR3aa: CASSQPGTGATYEQYF
CDR3nt: TGTGCCAGCAGCCAACCCGGGACAGGCGCCACCTACGAGCAGTACTTC

v_gene: TRBV20-1
j_gene: TRBJ1-2
abundance: few
d_gene: .
CDR3aa: CSANSQGPNYGYTF
CDR3nt: TGCAGTGCCAACTCGCAGGGGCCAAACTATGGCTACACCTTC

v_gene: TRBV14
j_gene: TRBJ1-1
abundance: many
d_gene: .
CDR3aa: CASSQVVGRSTEAFF
CDR3nt: TGTGCCAGCAGCCAAGTCGTGGGGAGAAGCACTGAAGCTTTCTTT

v_gene: TRBV19
j_gene: TRBJ2-3
abundance: few
d_gene: .
CDR3aa: CASTAPQSDTQYF
CDR3nt: TGTGCCAGTACCGCCCCCCAGTCAGATACGCAGTATTTT

v_gene: TRBV12-3/TRBV12-4
j_gene: TRBJ2-5
abundance: many
d_gene: .
CDR3aa: CASIESPGKKTQYF
CDR3nt: TGTGCCAGCATCGAGAGCCCAGGGAAAAAGACCCAGTACTTC

v_gene: TRBV6-5
j_gene: TRBJ1-5
abundance: .
d_gene: TRBD1
CDR3aa: CASSSDRGQPQHF
CDR3nt: TGTGCCAGCAGTTCGGACAGGGGACAGCCCCAGCATTTT

v_gene: TRBV5-1
j_gene: TRBJ2-1
abundance: many
d_gene: .
CDR3aa: CASSLGSGYEQFF
CDR3nt: TGCGCCAGCAGCTTGGGGAGCGGGTATGAGCAGTTCTTC

v_gene: TRBV29-1
j_gene: TRBJ2-3
abundance: .
d_gene: TRBD1
CDR3aa: CSVEDRYRGSTDTQYF
CDR3nt: TGCAGCGTTGAAGATCGGTACAGGGGGAGCACAGATACGCAGTATTTT

v_gene: TRBV29-1
j_gene: TRBJ2-5
abundance: many
d_gene: .
CDR3aa: CSVEDLQTETQYF
CDR3nt: TGCAGCGTTGAGGACCTCCAAACGGAGACCCAGTACTTC

v_gene: TRBV6-4
j_gene: TRBJ1-6
abundance: .
d_gene: .
CDR3aa: CASSAGTGNSPLHF
CDR3nt: TGTGCCAGCAGCGCAGGGACGGGCAATTCACCCCTCCACTTT

v_gene: TRBV12-3/TRBV12-4
j_gene: TRBJ2-1
abundance: many
d_gene: .
CDR3aa: CASTLLGDEQFF
CDR3nt: TGTGCCAGCACCCTTTTAGGCGATGAGCAGTTCTTC

v_gene: TRBV20-1
j_gene: TRBJ1-1
abundance: few
d_gene: .
CDR3aa: CSALWGLSNTEAFF
CDR3nt: TGCAGTGCCCTCTGGGGACTGTCGAACACTGAAGCTTTCTTT

v_gene: TRBV12-3/TRBV12-4
j_gene: TRBJ2-3
abundance: few
d_gene: .
CDR3aa: CASSLRQADTQYF
CDR3nt: TGTGCCAGCAGTTTAAGGCAGGCAGATACGCAGTATTTT

v_gene: TRBV5-1
j_gene: TRBJ1-2
abundance: many
d_gene: TRBD1
CDR3aa: CASSLETGGGYGYTF
CDR3nt: TGCGCCAGCAGCTTGGAGACAGGGGGAGGATATGGCTACACCTTC

v_gene: TRBV20-1
j_gene: TRBJ2-5
abundance: few
d_gene: .
CDR3aa: CSAPRLPTQETQYF
CDR3nt: TGCAGTGCTCCCCGACTACCCACTCAAGAGACCCAGTACTTC

v_gene: TRBV18
j_gene: TRBJ2-5
abundance: .
d_gene: TRBD1
CDR3aa: CASSRGQGQETQYF
CDR3nt: TGTGCCAGCTCACGCGGACAGGGGCAAGAGACCCAGTACTTC

v_gene: TRBV5-1
j_gene: TRBJ2-1
abundance: many
d_gene: TRBD2
CDR3aa: CASSFGGRQYEQFF
CDR3nt: TGCGCCAGCAGCTTCGGCGGGAGACAGTATGAGCAGTTCTTC

v_gene: TRBV4-3
j_gene: TRBJ2-1
abundance: .
d_gene: TRBD1
CDR3aa: CASSVTGGRNEQFF
CDR3nt: TGCGCCAGCAGTGTGACAGGGGGCCGTAATGAGCAGTTCTTC

v_gene: TRBV11-1
j_gene: TRBJ2-1
abundance: .
d_gene: TRBD2
CDR3aa: CASSSGTTNEQFF
CDR3nt: TGTGCCAGCAGCTCCGGGACTACCAATGAGCAGTTCTTC

v_gene: TRBV12-3/TRBV12-4
j_gene: TRBJ2-1
abundance: few
d_gene: TRBD1
CDR3aa: CASSSDRGNEQFF
CDR3nt: TGTGCCAGCAGTTCCGACAGGGGCAATGAGCAGTTCTTC

v_gene: TRBV20-1
j_gene: TRBJ1-2
abundance: .
d_gene: .
CDR3aa: CSARRNLDGYTF
CDR3nt: TGCAGTGCTAGAAGGAACCTCGATGGCTACACCTTC

v_gene: TRBV10-3
j_gene: TRBJ2-1
abundance: few
d_gene: TRBD2
CDR3aa: CAISETSGYNEQFF
CDR3nt: TGTGCCATCAGTGAGACTAGCGGATACAATGAGCAGTTCTTC

v_gene: TRBV7-2
j_gene: TRBJ2-7
abundance: many
d_gene: TRBD1
CDR3aa: CASSRTGPIYEQYF
CDR3nt: TGTGCCAGCAGCCGGACAGGTCCGATCTACGAGCAGTACTTC

v_gene: TRBV5-6
j_gene: TRBJ2-6
abundance: .
d_gene: .
CDR3aa: CASSPRHPTGLGANVLTF
CDR3nt: TGTGCCAGCAGCCCCCGGCATCCAACAGGGCTCGGGGCCAACGTCCTGACTTTC

v_gene: TRBV11-3
j_gene: TRBJ2-5
abundance: few
d_gene: TRBD1
CDR3aa: CASSLGDSTQETQYF
CDR3nt: TGTGCCAGCAGCTTAGGGGACAGTACACAAGAGACCCAGTACTTC

v_gene: TRBV10-3
j_gene: TRBJ2-1
abundance: few
d_gene: .
CDR3aa: CAISSYNEQFF
CDR3nt: TGTGCCATCTCCTCCTACAATGAGCAGTTCTTC

v_gene: TRBV9
j_gene: TRBJ2-1
abundance: .
d_gene: .
CDR3aa: CASSLRVGEQFF
CDR3nt: TGTGCCAGCAGCCTTAGAGTAGGCGAGCAGTTCTTC

v_gene: TRBV4-2
j_gene: TRBJ2-3
abundance: .
d_gene: .
CDR3aa: CASSQDFLGRTDTQYF
CDR3nt: TGTGCCAGCAGCCAAGATTTCCTCGGACGCACAGATACGCAGTATTTT

v_gene: TRBV12-3/TRBV12-4
j_gene: TRBJ2-1
abundance: .
d_gene: .
CDR3aa: CASSFRSLNEQFF
CDR3nt: TGTGCCAGCAGTTTCAGGAGTTTGAATGAGCAGTTCTTC

v_gene: TRBV2
j_gene: TRBJ2-2
abundance: few
d_gene: TRBD1
CDR3aa: CASGDPGQGSTGELFF
CDR3nt: TGTGCCAGCGGGGACCCGGGACAGGGGAGTACCGGGGAGCTGTTTTTT

v_gene: TRBV4-3
j_gene: TRBJ2-1
abundance: few
d_gene: TRBD2
CDR3aa: CASSLGGSGDNEQFF
CDR3nt: TGCGCCAGCAGCCTAGGCGGGAGCGGTGACAATGAGCAGTTCTTC

v_gene: TRBV12-3/TRBV12-4
j_gene: TRBJ2-2
abundance: .
d_gene: .
CDR3aa: CASSPGRVNTGELFF
CDR3nt: TGTGCCAGCAGTCCGGGGCGGGTGAACACCGGGGAGCTGTTTTTT

v_gene: TRBV29-1
j_gene: TRBJ1-1
abundance: few
d_gene: .
CDR3aa: CSVSYTGLDTEAFF
CDR3nt: TGCAGCGTCTCCTACACAGGGTTGGACACTGAAGCTTTCTTT

v_gene: TRBV12-3/TRBV12-4
j_gene: TRBJ2-2
abundance: .
d_gene: .
CDR3aa: CASSFSPGTGGELFF
CDR3nt: TGTGCCAGCAGTTTCTCCCCAGGGACGGGCGGGGAGCTGTTTTTT

v_gene: TRBV7-2
j_gene: TRBJ1-5
abundance: .
d_gene: .
CDR3aa: CASSLGLEQPQHF
CDR3nt: TGTGCCAGCAGCTTAGGGCTAGAGCAGCCCCAGCATTTT

v_gene: TRBV7-9
j_gene: TRBJ1-5
abundance: .
d_gene: TRBD1
CDR3aa: CASSSDRGPSNQPQHF
CDR3nt: TGTGCCAGCAGTTCAGACAGGGGTCCTAGCAATCAGCCCCAGCATTTT

v_gene: TRBV6-5
j_gene: TRBJ1-2
abundance: many
d_gene: .
CDR3aa: CASSYSGRASGYTF
CDR3nt: TGTGCCAGCAGTTACTCAGGGAGGGCCTCTGGCTACACCTTC